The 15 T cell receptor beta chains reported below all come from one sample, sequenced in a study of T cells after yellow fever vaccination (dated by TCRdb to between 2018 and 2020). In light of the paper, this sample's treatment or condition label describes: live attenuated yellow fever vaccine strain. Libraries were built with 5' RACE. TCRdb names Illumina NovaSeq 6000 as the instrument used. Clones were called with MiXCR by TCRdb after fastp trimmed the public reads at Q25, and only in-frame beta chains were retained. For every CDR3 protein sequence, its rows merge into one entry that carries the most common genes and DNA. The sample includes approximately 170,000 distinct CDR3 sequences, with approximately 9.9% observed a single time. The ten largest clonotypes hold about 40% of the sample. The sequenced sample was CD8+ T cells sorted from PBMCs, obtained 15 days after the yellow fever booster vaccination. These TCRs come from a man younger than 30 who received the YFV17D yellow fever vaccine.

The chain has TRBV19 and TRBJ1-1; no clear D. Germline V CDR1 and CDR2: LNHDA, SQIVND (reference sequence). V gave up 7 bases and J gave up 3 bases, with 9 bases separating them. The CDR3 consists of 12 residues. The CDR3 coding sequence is TGTGCCAGTATTTTGCCGGACACTGAAGCTTTCTTT. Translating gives CASILPDTEAFF.

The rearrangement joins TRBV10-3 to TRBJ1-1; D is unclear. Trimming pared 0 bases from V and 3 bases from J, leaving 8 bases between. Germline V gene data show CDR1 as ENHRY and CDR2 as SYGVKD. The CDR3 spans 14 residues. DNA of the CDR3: TGTGCCATCAGTGAGTCAGTCCCATACACTGAAGCTTTCTTT. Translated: CAISESVPYTEAFF.

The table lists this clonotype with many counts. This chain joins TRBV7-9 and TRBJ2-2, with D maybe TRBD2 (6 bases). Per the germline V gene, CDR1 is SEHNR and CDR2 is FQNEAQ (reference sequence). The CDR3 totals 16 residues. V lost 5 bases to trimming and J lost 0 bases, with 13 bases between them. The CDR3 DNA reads TGTGCCAGCAGCCCGGACTATCCACCGAACACCGGGGAGCTGTTTTTT. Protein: CASSPDYPPNTGELFF.

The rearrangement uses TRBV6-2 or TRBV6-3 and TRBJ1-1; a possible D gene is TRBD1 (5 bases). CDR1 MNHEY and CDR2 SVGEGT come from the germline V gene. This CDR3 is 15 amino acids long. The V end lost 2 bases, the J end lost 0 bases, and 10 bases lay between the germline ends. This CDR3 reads CASSYLWGLNTEAFF. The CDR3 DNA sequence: TGTGCCAGCAGTTACCTTTGGGGGTTGAACACTGAAGCTTTCTTT.

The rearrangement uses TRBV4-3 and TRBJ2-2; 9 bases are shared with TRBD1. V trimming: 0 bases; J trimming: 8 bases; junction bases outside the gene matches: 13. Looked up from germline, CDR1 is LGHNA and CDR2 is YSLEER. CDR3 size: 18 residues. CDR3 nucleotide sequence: TGCGCCAGCAGCCAAGACGAGGACAGGGGAATGTTCAGTGGGGAGCTGTTTTTT. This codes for CASSQDEDRGMFSGELFF.

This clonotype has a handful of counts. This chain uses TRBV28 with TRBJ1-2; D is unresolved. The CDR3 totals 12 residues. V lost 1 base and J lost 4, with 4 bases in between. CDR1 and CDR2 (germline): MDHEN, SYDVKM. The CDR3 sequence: CASSLSPYGYTF. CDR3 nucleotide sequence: TGTGCCAGCAGTTTATCTCCCTATGGCTACACCTTC.

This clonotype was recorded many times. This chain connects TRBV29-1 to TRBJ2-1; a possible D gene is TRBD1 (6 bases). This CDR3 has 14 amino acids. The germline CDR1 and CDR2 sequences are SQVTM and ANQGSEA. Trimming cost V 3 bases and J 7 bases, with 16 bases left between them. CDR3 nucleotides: TGCAGCGTTGAGGGGCAGGGGATGAGAAATGAGCAGTTCTTC. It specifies CSVEGQGMRNEQFF.

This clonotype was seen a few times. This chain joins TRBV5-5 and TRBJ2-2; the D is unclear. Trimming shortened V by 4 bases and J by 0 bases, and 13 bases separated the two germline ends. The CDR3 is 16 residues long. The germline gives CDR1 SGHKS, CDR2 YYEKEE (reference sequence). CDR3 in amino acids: CASSPDGFANTGELFF. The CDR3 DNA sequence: TGTGCCAGCAGCCCGGACGGATTCGCGAACACCGGGGAGCTGTTTTTT. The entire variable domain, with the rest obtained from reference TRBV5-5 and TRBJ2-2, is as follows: DAGVTQSPTHLIKTRGQQVTLRCSPISGHKSVSWYQQVLGQGPQFIFQYYEKEERGRGNFPDRFSARQFPNYSSELNVNALLLGDSALYLCASSPDGFANTGELFFGEGSRLTVL.

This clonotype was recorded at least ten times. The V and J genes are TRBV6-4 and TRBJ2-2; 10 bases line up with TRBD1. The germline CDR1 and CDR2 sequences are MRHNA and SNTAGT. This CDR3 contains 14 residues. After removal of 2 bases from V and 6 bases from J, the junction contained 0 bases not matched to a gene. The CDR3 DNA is TGTGCCAGCAGTGACGGACAGGGGGCCGGGGAGCTGTTTTTT. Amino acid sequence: CASSDGQGAGELFF.

The CDR3 loop is CASSPVLTLAGINTGELFF. The CDR3, as DNA: TGTGCCAGCAGCCCCGTCCTCACATTAGCGGGGATAAACACCGGGGAGCTGTTTTTT. This rearrangement joins TRBV3-1 to TRBJ2-2; TRBD2 aligns across 8 bases. J was trimmed by 2 bases and V by 4 bases; bases with no gene match: 15. Germline-derived CDR1 and CDR2 are LGHDT and YNNKEL (reference sequence). The CDR3 spans 19 residues.

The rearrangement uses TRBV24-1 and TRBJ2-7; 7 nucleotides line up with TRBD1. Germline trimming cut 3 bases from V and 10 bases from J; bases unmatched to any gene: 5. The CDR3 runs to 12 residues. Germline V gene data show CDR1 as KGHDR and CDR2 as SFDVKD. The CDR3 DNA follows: TGTGCCACCAGTGATCACGACAGGGTCCAGTACTTC. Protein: CATSDHDRVQYF.

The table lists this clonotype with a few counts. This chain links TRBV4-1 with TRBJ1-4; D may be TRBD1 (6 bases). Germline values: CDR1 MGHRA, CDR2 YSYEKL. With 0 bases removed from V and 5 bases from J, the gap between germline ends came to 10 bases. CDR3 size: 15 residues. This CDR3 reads CASSQDGGANEKLFF. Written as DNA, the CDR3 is TGCGCCAGCAGCCAAGACGGGGGGGCCAATGAAAAACTGTTTTTT.

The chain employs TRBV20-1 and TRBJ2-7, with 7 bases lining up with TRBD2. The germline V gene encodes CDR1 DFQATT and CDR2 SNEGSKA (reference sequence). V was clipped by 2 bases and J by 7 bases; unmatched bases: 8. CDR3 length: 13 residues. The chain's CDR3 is CSARKRDFWEQYF. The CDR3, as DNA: TGCAGTGCTAGAAAGCGGGACTTTTGGGAGCAGTACTTC.

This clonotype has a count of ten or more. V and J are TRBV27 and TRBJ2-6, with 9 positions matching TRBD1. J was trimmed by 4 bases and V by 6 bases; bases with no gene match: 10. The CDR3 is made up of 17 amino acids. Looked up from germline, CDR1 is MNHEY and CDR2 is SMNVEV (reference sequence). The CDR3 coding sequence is TGTGCCAGCAGCCAGTGGACAGGGGTGTTAGGGGCCAACGTCCTGACTTTC. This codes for CASSQWTGVLGANVLTF.

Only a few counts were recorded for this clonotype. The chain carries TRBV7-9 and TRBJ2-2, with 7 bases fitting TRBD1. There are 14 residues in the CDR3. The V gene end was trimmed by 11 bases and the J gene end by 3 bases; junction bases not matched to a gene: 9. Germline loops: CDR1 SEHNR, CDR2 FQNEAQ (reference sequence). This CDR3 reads CAVSDRVDTGELFF. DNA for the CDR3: TGTGCCGTGAGCGACAGGGTGGACACCGGGGAGCTGTTTTTT.